This record looks at one T cell receptor (beta chain) sequence and its context. This record comes from a study of blood T cell repertoires in COVID-19. Study summary: Spain, Italy and the United States supplied samples that represented acute and convalescent COVID-19. T cells, B-cell-depleted T cells, or PBMCs supplied cDNA or gDNA.

The germline gives CDR1 MNHEY, CDR2 SVGAGI. The CDR3 length is 14 residues. The V gene lost 4 bases and the J gene lost 2 bases, with 11 bases spanning the gap. In the authors' workflow: Estimation of nucleated cell counts was performed using reference gene primer amplification. Assay: immunoSEQ multiplex PCR; the TCRdb copy retains only in-frame clones and omits some. For V, J and clone size, that table is used; D and trimming come from the DNA. The top ten hold around 4% of the sample, which has more than 90,000 clones, 80% to 85% seen once. The gene calls are TRBV6-5 and TRBJ1-1; possible D gene TRBD1, 5 bases. The sequence was obtained from a man in his fifties or sixties with acute or convalescent COVID-19. Sequencing used peripheral blood. Written as DNA, the CDR3 is TGTGCCAGCAGTTCCCAGGGATTTAACACTGAAGCTTTCTTT. Encoded protein: CASSSQGFNTEAFF.